Below, 12 T cell receptor beta chains from the same sample are listed, as sequenced in a study of chemoradiotherapy in HPV16-positive cancers. Generated by immunoSEQ multiplex PCR, the TCRdb table keeps only in-frame clones and is missing some. In the table there are around 14,000 clones, roughly three quarters of which are singletons. The specimen was obtained from a patient who underwent chemoradiotherapy. The receptors originated from a human donor with HPV-associated anogenital cancer.

The rearrangement links TRBV19 to TRBJ1-1; D gene unclear. CDR1 LNHDA and CDR2 SQIVND come from the germline V gene (reference sequence). The V and J ends lost 2 bases and 1 base respectively, with 5 bases between them. This CDR3 region has 13 residues. The chain's CDR3 is CASSINGNTEAFF. CDR3 nucleotide sequence: TGTGCCAGTAGTATAAATGGGAACACTGAAGCTTTCTTT.

CDR3 residues: CSVEGGPGANVLTF. CDR3 in DNA: TGCAGCGTTGAGGGGGGTCCTGGGGCCAACGTCCTGACTTTC. This rearrangement joins TRBV29-1 to TRBJ2-6; D perhaps matches TRBD2 (6 bases). The CDR3 spans 14 residues. V was cut by 3 bases and J by 2 bases, with 8 bases left in between. Germline lookup yields CDR1 SQVTM and CDR2 ANQGSEA.

V gene TRBV4-1 combines with J gene TRBJ2-7; a weak D match, TRBD1 (6 bases). The V and J ends lost 4 bases and 6 bases respectively, with 16 bases between them. The germline gives CDR1 MGHRA, CDR2 YSYEKL. The CDR3 length is 14 residues. The CDR3 is CASSLDPQGREQYF. The CDR3 DNA reads TGCGCCAGCAGCCTAGACCCTCAGGGGCGCGAGCAGTACTTC.

The V and J genes are TRBV7-2 and TRBJ2-7; 7 nucleotides line up with TRBD2. Unmatched junction bases numbered 7, after V lost 3 bases and J lost 5 bases. The CDR3 has 14 amino acids. CDR1 is SGHTA, CDR2 FQGNSA, per germline. CDR3 in DNA: TGTGCCAGCAGCTTGGGTCCAGCGGGGAACGAGCAGTACTTC. Translation gives CASSLGPAGNEQYF.

This clone has only one observation. The rearrangement uses TRBV5-1 and TRBJ2-7; D is tentatively TRBD1 or TRBD2 (6 bases each). The V end lost 1 base, the J end lost 4 bases, and 9 bases lay between the germline ends. CDR1 SGHRS and CDR2 YFSETQ come from the germline V gene. CDR3 length: 13 amino acids. The CDR3 reads CASSLRGEYEQYF. CDR3 coding DNA: TGCGCCAGCAGCTTGAGGGGGGAATACGAGCAGTACTTC.

Only a few counts were recorded for this clone. V gene TRBV7-9 combines with J gene TRBJ2-2, with a weak D call TRBD2 (5 bases). Germline-derived CDR1 and CDR2 are SEHNR and FQNEAQ (reference sequence). This CDR3 spans 15 amino acids. Trimming cost V 3 bases and J 3 bases, with 11 bases left between them. For the CDR3, the DNA is TGTGCCAGCAGCTTCACTAGACGGGACACCGGGGAGCTGTTTTTT. Its translation is CASSFTRRDTGELFF.

The chain uses TRBV11-3 and TRBJ2-7; D ambiguous. V lost 1 base to trimming and J lost 0 bases, with 10 bases between them. The CDR3 is 15 amino acids. Germline loops: CDR1 SGHNT, CDR2 YENEEA. The CDR3 DNA follows: TGTGCCAGCAGCTTAGGCGGCGGAAGCTCCTACGAGCAGTACTTC. Protein sequence: CASSLGGGSSYEQYF.

This clone occurred a few times. The chain couples TRBV7-9 to TRBJ2-7; a possible D gene is TRBD2 (5 bases). CDR3 length: 13 residues. The germline gives CDR1 SEHNR, CDR2 FQNEAQ (reference sequence). V lost 3 bases to trimming and J lost 5 bases, with 11 bases between them. CDR3 loop: CASSLSSGDEQYF. The DNA of the CDR3 is TGTGCCAGCAGCTTGAGCTCCGGGGACGAGCAGTACTTC.

This chain uses TRBV6-5 with TRBJ2-3, with TRBD1 matching over 12 bases. The CDR3 length is 14 residues. The germline gives CDR1 MNHEY, CDR2 SVGAGI. Trimming cost V 8 bases and J 7 bases; bases outside gene matches: 7. CDR3: CASSGTGGGNTQYF. The DNA of the CDR3 is TGTGCCAGCTCCGGGACAGGGGGCGGAAATACGCAGTATTTT.

This chain connects TRBV4-3 to TRBJ2-2, with 9 bases aligning to TRBD1. Germline V gives CDR1 LGHNA, CDR2 YSLEER. The CDR3 covers 15 residues. The V gene end was trimmed by 4 bases and the J gene end by 5 bases; junction bases not matched to a gene: 5. CDR3 coding DNA: TGCGCCAGCAGCCGACAGGGGGGTGATACCGGGGAGCTGTTTTTT. This sequence encodes CASSRQGGDTGELFF.

The chain combines TRBV10-3 with TRBJ1-1, with a weak D call TRBD1 (6 bases). The CDR3 covers 14 residues. Germline V gene lookup returns CDR1 ENHRY and CDR2 SYGVKD. Trimming removed 7 bases from V and 3 bases from J, with 15 bases in between. The CDR3, as DNA: TGTGCCATCAACCCACAGGGATCGTACACTGAAGCTTTCTTT. Translating gives CAINPQGSYTEAFF.

The V and J genes are TRBV6-6 and TRBJ2-7; TRBD1 agrees at 7 bases. The CDR3 contains 13 residues. CDR1 and CDR2 from the germline V gene are MNHNY and SVGAGI (reference sequence). Losses at the gene ends were 2 bases for V and 4 bases for J; bases not matched to a gene: 2. CDR3 nucleotide sequence: TGTGCCAGCAGTTACGGGACAGAGTACGAGCAGTACTTC. It specifies CASSYGTEYEQYF.